Below, 3 T cell receptor beta chains from the same sample are listed, as sequenced in a study of blood T cells in healthy people across ages. Combining a sample-barcoded 5' primer with a J-beta primer mix, a second PCR ran for roughly 6 to 12 cycles. TCRdb reanalysed the 5' RACE reads using MiXCR and keeps one entry per CDR3 protein. The sample has 600,000 to 1,000,000 distinct CDR3 sequences, 20% to 30% seen once; the top ten hold 3% to 4.5%. The same data also went into a second study, on T cells of mothers and their children.

Sequencing used blood. The origin of the receptors is a boy younger than 18 in good health.

The chain recombines TRBV21-1 with TRBJ2-5. TRBV21-1 is deemed a pseudogene. The CDR3 spans 14 residues. As DNA, the CDR3 is TGTGCCAGCAGCAAAGCAGGGTATCAAGAGACCCAGTACTTC. It is translated as CASSKAGYQETQYF.

The CDR3 DNA reads TGTGCCAGCCTTTGGGCCAATGAGCAGTTCTTC. This translates into CASLWANEQFF. V gene TRBV12-3 or TRBV12-4 combines with J gene TRBJ2-1, with unresolved D. V shed 8 bases and J shed 6 bases, with 8 bases lying between them. The CDR3 consists of 11 residues.

The chain has TRBV13 and TRBJ2-1, with D possibly being TRBD1 (6 bases). The CDR3 contains 17 residues. CDR1 and CDR2 from the germline V gene are PRHDT and FYEKMQ (reference sequence). V gave up 6 bases and J gave up 3 bases, with 21 bases separating them. CDR3 protein: CASRKARGIEHYNEQFF. In DNA, the CDR3 is TGTGCCAGCAGAAAAGCCAGGGGAATTGAGCACTACAATGAGCAGTTCTTC.